Presented here are 28 T cell receptor beta chains from one specimen sequenced in a study of human T cells and chemical hapten exposure. Time point denoted: patch test 1, 2 weeks after DPC sensitization. Treatment denoted: therapeutic diphenylcyclopropenone sensitization with weekly scalp DPC. TCRdb reprocessed the RACE reads via MiXCR and lists one record per CDR3 protein. Among 380,000 or so distinct CDR3 sequences, around 4.8% were seen once, and the ten largest hold approximately 2.5%. The sequencing here drew on whole blood, taken in connection with sensitization to the hapten diphenylcyclopropenone (DPC). The source of these receptors is a woman aged 45-65 years with alopecia areata. Some clones in this sample may be carry-over from other donors' samples.

This clonotype was recorded at least ten times. The J gene is TRBJ1-2, the V gene TRBV4-1; D is perhaps TRBD1 (5 bases). Germline values: CDR1 MGHRA, CDR2 YSYEKL. The ends were cut back, 0 bases at V and 4 bases at J, with 12 bases in the middle. This CDR3 comprises 15 residues. CDR3 nucleotide sequence: TGCGCCAGCAGCCAAGAGGGGCAGGCCACCTATGGCTACACCTTC. This codes for CASSQEGQATYGYTF.

The CDR3 reads CASSLMGFEQFF. The CDR3 coding sequence is TGTGCCAGCAGTTTAATGGGGTTTGAGCAGTTCTTC. The chain combines TRBV28 with TRBJ2-1, with D unresolved. The CDR3 extends over 12 amino acids. The germline CDR1 and CDR2 sequences are MDHEN and SYDVKM. Trimming stripped 2 bases from V and 9 bases from J, with 8 bases between.

The V and J genes are TRBV5-6 and TRBJ1-6; 7 bases are shared with TRBD1. This CDR3 is built from 14 residues. Germline V gives CDR1 SGHDT, CDR2 YYEEEE. V dropped 6 bases and J dropped 7; count of bases not matched to a gene: 7. In DNA, the CDR3 is TGTGCCAGCAACCCCGGGACAGAAAATTCACCCCTCCACTTT. Its protein is CASNPGTENSPLHF. Using reference TRBV5-6 and TRBJ1-6 for the parts outside the CDR3, the full variable domain is DAGVTQSPTHLIKTRGQQVTLRCSPKSGHDTVSWYQQALGQGPQFIFQYYEEEERQRGNFPDRFSGHQFPNYSSELNVNALLLGDSALYLCASNPGTENSPLHFGNGTRLTVT.

The V gene is TRBV15, the J gene TRBJ2-7; 8 positions agree with TRBD2. CDR3 size: 15 residues. CDR1 is LNHNV and CDR2 is YYDKDF in the germline V gene (reference sequence). V lost 0 bases, J lost 2 bases, and 3 bases stayed unmatched. CDR3 in amino acids: CATSREIAGPYEQYF. The CDR3, as DNA: TGTGCCACCAGCAGAGAGATAGCGGGACCCTACGAGCAGTACTTC. Together with reference TRBV15 and TRBJ2-7, the CDR3 gives the full variable domain: DAMVIQNPRYQVTQFGKPVTLSCSQTLNHNVMYWYQQKSSQAPKLLFHYYDKDFNNEADTPDNFQSRRPNTSFCFLDIRSPGLGDTAMYLCATSREIAGPYEQYFGPGTRLTVT.

This clonotype appeared many times. The V and J genes are TRBV11-2 and TRBJ2-7; TRBD1 might be the D (5 bases). V gave up 5 bases and J gave up 0 bases, with 11 bases separating them. CDR3 length: 14 residues. Germline V lookup: CDR1 SGHAT, CDR2 FQNNGV. CDR3 coding DNA: TGTGCCAGCAGCCCCCCCCAGGGCTCCTACGAGCAGTACTTC. Translating it yields CASSPPQGSYEQYF.

The chain carries TRBV29-1 and TRBJ2-3; D ambiguous. The CDR3 has 10 residues. Germline V lookup: CDR1 SQVTM, CDR2 ANQGSEA. V was cut by 4 bases and J by 5 bases, with 4 bases left in between. CDR3 coding DNA: TGCAGCGTTGTAGTAGATACGCAGTATTTT. Its protein product is CSVVVDTQYF.

This clonotype was recorded many times. CDR3 nucleotides: TGCAGCGTTGAGGCTAGAAAGTGGCGGGGTCGGTCCTACAATGAGCAGTTCTTC. Its translation: CSVEARKWRGRSYNEQFF. The J gene is TRBJ2-1, the V gene TRBV29-1, with a weak D call TRBD2 (6 bases). Germline lookup yields CDR1 SQVTM and CDR2 ANQGSEA. The CDR3 is 18 amino acids. Trimming took 3 bases from V and 1 from J, leaving 22 bases between them.

This clonotype appeared many times. As DNA, the CDR3 is TGTGCCAGCAGTCCCCGGGCCGGGGGGATCCCCTATCAGCCCCAGCATTTT. Amino acid sequence: CASSPRAGGIPYQPQHF. This sequence joins TRBV6-1 and TRBJ1-5, with D possibly TRBD1 on 5 matching bases. Per the germline V gene, CDR1 is MNHNS and CDR2 is SASEGT. CDR3 size: 17 residues. Trimming took 5 bases from V and 5 from J, leaving 22 bases between them.

The chain recombines TRBV2 with TRBJ1-5, with D tentatively TRBD1 (5 bases). The CDR3 loop spans 15 amino acids. The germline V and J ends were trimmed by 4 bases and 3 bases, with 13 bases remaining between them. CDR1 and CDR2 from the germline V gene are SNHLY and FYNNEI. In nucleotides, the CDR3 is TGTGCCAGCAGTGCTCTCCAGGGAAACAATCAGCCCCAGCATTTT. Its protein product is CASSALQGNNQPQHF.

This clonotype was detected many times. The chain links TRBV3-1 to TRBJ1-2; D possibly corresponds to TRBD1 (6 bases). V was clipped by 5 bases and J by 5 bases, with 18 bases between them. Germline V CDR1 and CDR2: LGHDT, YNNKEL (reference sequence). This CDR3 is 15 amino acids long. CDR3 nucleotides: TGTGCCAGCAGCAACTCCGGGGGGGCTCGGTATGGCTACACCTTC. It specifies CASSNSGGARYGYTF.

The table lists this clonotype with a few counts. This sequence joins TRBV24-1 and TRBJ2-1, with D possibly matching TRBD2 (7 bases). Germline values: CDR1 KGHDR, CDR2 SFDVKD. The CDR3 loop spans 15 amino acids. V was shortened by 3 bases and J by 5 bases, with 13 bases between the two germline ends. CDR3 amino acids: CATSDRRGADNEQFF. The CDR3 region has the DNA TGTGCCACCAGTGATCGACGGGGGGCCGACAATGAGCAGTTCTTC.

This clonotype was counted only a few times. V and J are TRBV5-4 and TRBJ1-3, with TRBD1 matching 10 bases. The CDR3 consists of 14 residues. V was pared by 4 bases and J by 5 bases, with 3 bases of the junction left unmatched. Looked up from germline, CDR1 is SGHNT and CDR2 is YYREEE (reference sequence). CDR3 region: CASSGGQGRNTIYF. The CDR3 DNA reads TGTGCCAGCAGCGGGGGACAGGGGAGAAACACCATATATTTT.

This clonotype has a handful of counts. The V and J genes are TRBV2 and TRBJ1-1, with no clear D. Trimming shortened V by 7 bases and J by 0 bases, and 12 bases separated the two germline ends. This CDR3 comprises 14 residues. Germline V lookup: CDR1 SNHLY, CDR2 FYNNEI. CDR3 region: CASTPTYLNTEAFF. The CDR3 DNA reads as TGTGCCAGCACCCCGACCTATTTGAACACTGAAGCTTTCTTT.

This clonotype came up many times. The rearrangement joins TRBV7-9 to TRBJ1-5; TRBD1 matches at 7 bases. There are 15 residues in the CDR3. Germline loops: CDR1 SEHNR, CDR2 FQNEAQ (reference sequence). Unmatched junction bases numbered 5, after V lost 3 bases and J lost 3 bases. CDR3 sequence reads: CASSLEGQFNQPQHF. The CDR3 region has the DNA TGTGCCAGCAGCTTGGAGGGACAGTTCAATCAGCCCCAGCATTTT.

In its sample, this clonotype was seen many times. V gene TRBV13 combines with J gene TRBJ1-1; D might be TRBD1 (6 bases). The CDR3 has 14 residues. Germline-derived CDR1 and CDR2 are PRHDT and FYEKMQ (reference sequence). Trimming shortened V by 4 bases and J by 5 bases, and 14 bases separated the two germline ends. In DNA, the CDR3 is TGTGCCAGCAGCTATCAGGGGATCGGTACTGAAGCTTTCTTT. This codes for CASSYQGIGTEAFF.

This clonotype was observed at least ten times. This may arise from a read error, as a much more abundant clone is one base away. As DNA, the CDR3 is TGTGCCAGCAGCGCCCCGAGCACAGATACGCAGTATTTT. This translates into CASSAPSTDTQYF. The genes are TRBV3-1 and TRBJ2-3; D remains ambiguous. The V end was cut by 5 bases, the J end by 0 bases, with 6 bases between. The CDR3 sequence is 13 residues long. Germline V gene sequence: CDR1 LGHDT, CDR2 YNNKEL (reference sequence).

This clonotype was recorded at least ten times. The chain joins TRBV29-1 to TRBJ1-1; D call uncertain. Germline CDR1 reads SQVTM; CDR2 reads ANQGSEA. The CDR3 is 14 amino acids. Trimming cost V 7 bases and J 0 bases, with 15 bases left between them. CDR3 DNA: TGCAGCGCTGACCTGACTGGGATGAACACTGAAGCTTTCTTT. This translates into CSADLTGMNTEAFF.

This clonotype was recorded a few times. The chain links TRBV6-5 to TRBJ2-1, with 8 bases fitting TRBD1. Trimming removed 5 bases from V and 4 bases from J; junction bases left unmatched: 7. Germline V lookup: CDR1 MNHEY, CDR2 SVGAGI. The CDR3 length is 15 residues. This chain's CDR3 is CASSNRGTSYNEQFF. The CDR3 DNA reads as TGTGCCAGCAGTAACAGGGGGACATCTTACAATGAGCAGTTCTTC.

The chain joins TRBV6-6 to TRBJ2-5, with D tentatively TRBD2 (5 bases). In germline, CDR1 is MNHNY, CDR2 SVGAGI (reference sequence). The CDR3 sequence is 14 residues long. Trimming took 3 bases from V and 4 from J, leaving 12 bases between them. CDR3 region: CASSYGGAAETQYF. The CDR3 DNA reads as TGTGCCAGCAGTTATGGAGGAGCCGCAGAGACCCAGTACTTC.

At least ten counts were recorded for this clonotype. CDR3 in DNA: TGTGCCAGCAGCCCCGGTTCACCCCTCCACTTT. It is translated as CASSPGSPLHF. The V call is TRBV7-2, the J call TRBJ1-6; no firm D call. The CDR3 spans 11 residues. Germline assignment: CDR1 SGHTA and CDR2 FQGNSA. V shed 5 bases and J shed 9 bases, with 5 bases lying between them.

Only a few counts were recorded for this clonotype. V and J are TRBV9 and TRBJ2-3; D call uncertain. The CDR3 loop spans 12 amino acids. In germline, CDR1 is SGDLS, CDR2 YYNGEE. Deletions cut 0 bases from V and 8 bases from J, with 7 bases between. This CDR3 is CASSVGRSTQYF. The CDR3 DNA is TGTGCCAGCAGCGTAGGACGGAGTACGCAGTATTTT.

This clonotype was seen repeatedly, ten times or more. The chain joins TRBV20-1 to TRBJ1-1, with D perhaps TRBD1 (6 bases). This CDR3 contains 14 residues. Trimming removed 6 bases from V and 3 bases from J, with 17 bases in between. Germline V gives CDR1 DFQATT, CDR2 SNEGSKA (reference sequence). Here the CDR3 reads CSALPGARDTEAFF. The CDR3 DNA reads as TGCAGTGCACTACCGGGGGCTCGGGACACTGAAGCTTTCTTT.

This clonotype showed up many times. The V and J genes are TRBV2 and TRBJ2-1; D not resolved. V was trimmed by 3 bases and J by 3 bases, leaving 6 bases between them. CDR1 and CDR2 from the germline V gene are SNHLY and FYNNEI. There are 13 residues in the CDR3. CDR3 protein: CASSEIGYNEQFF. The CDR3 nucleotides read TGTGCCAGCAGTGAGATCGGCTACAATGAGCAGTTCTTC.

The J gene is TRBJ2-7, the V gene TRBV28, with D perhaps matching TRBD1 or TRBD2 (5 bases each). Trimming removed 3 bases from V and 5 bases from J, with 17 bases in between. The V gene's germline CDR1 is MDHEN and CDR2 SYDVKM. The CDR3 loop spans 15 amino acids. The CDR3 DNA is TGTGCCAGCAGTTTTCCTCAGGGAGAGGGGCACGAGCAGTACTTC. Its translation is CASSFPQGEGHEQYF.

There are many counts of this clonotype. V gene TRBV2 combines with J gene TRBJ2-3; 8 positions agree with TRBD1. The germline gives CDR1 SNHLY, CDR2 FYNNEI. V gave up 6 bases and J gave up 6 bases; unmatched junction bases: 5. This CDR3 has 13 amino acids. For the CDR3, the DNA is TGTGCCAGCAGAGGGACAGGAGGCGATACGCAGTATTTT. This sequence encodes CASRGTGGDTQYF.

The genes are TRBV12-3 or TRBV12-4 and TRBJ2-6; no reliable D call. Trimming shortened V by 9 bases and J by 0 bases, and 12 bases separated the two germline ends. The CDR3 loop spans 15 amino acids. The CDR3 protein is CASTKHRSGANVLTF. The DNA of the CDR3 is TGTGCCAGTACTAAACACCGCTCTGGGGCCAACGTCCTGACTTTC.

This clonotype showed up many times. As DNA, the CDR3 is TGTGCCAGCAGCTTGTTAACAGGGAACGGGGGACGAAGCAATCAGCCCCAGCATTTT. Translating it yields CASSLLTGNGGRSNQPQHF. The V gene is TRBV7-8, the J gene TRBJ1-5; TRBD1 is a possible D gene (6 bases). The V and J ends lost 3 bases and 1 base respectively, with 22 bases between them. The CDR3 sequence is 19 residues long. The V gene's germline CDR1 is SGHVS and CDR2 FQNEAQ.

CDR3 DNA: TGCGCCAGCAGCTTGGGGATAGCGGCCACAGATACGCAGTATTTT. Translated, it gives CASSLGIAATDTQYF. The chain joins TRBV5-1 to TRBJ2-3; TRBD2 is a possible D gene (6 bases). The germline V and J ends were trimmed by 0 bases and 2 bases, with 10 bases remaining between them. The CDR3 loop spans 15 amino acids. CDR1 is SGHRS and CDR2 is YFSETQ in the germline V gene. Full variable domain (outside the CDR3, taken from reference TRBV5-1 and TRBJ2-3): KAGVTQTPRYLIKTRGQQVTLSCSPISGHRSVSWYQQTPGQGLQFLFEYFSETQRNKGNFPGRFSGRQFSNSRSEMNVSTLELGDSALYLCASSLGIAATDTQYFGPGTRLTVL.